This T cell receptor beta chain was observed in a study of CD4 and CD8 cells across lung adenocarcinoma regions. MiXCR, applied by TCRdb to the PCR reads, yields one record per CDR3 protein. The table includes some 6,900 distinct CDR3 sequences, less than 55% detected once. This CDR3 is 15 amino acids long. CDR1 SGHRS and CDR2 YFSETQ come from the germline V gene. V gave up 0 bases and J gave up 4 bases, with 10 bases separating them. J is TRBJ1-4 and V is TRBV5-1; D is unclear. The sample consisted of CD4+ T cells from the center of a lung tumor. This TCR was recovered from a female donor with lung adenocarcinoma. The CD4 and CD8 labels of this study may be unreliable. The CDR3 reads CASSLAERINEKLFF. In nucleotides, the CDR3 is TGCGCCAGCAGCTTGGCCGAACGGATTAATGAAAAACTGTTTTTT.